This entry lists 18 T cell receptor beta chains sequenced from one sample in a study of long-term antiretroviral therapy in people with HIV. The assay used was immunoSEQ (version v3.0), run at survey level. Measured with immunoSEQ multiplex PCR; TCRdb has only the in-frame clones, and not every one. Here the sample spans over 15,000 clones, around 83% being singletons. The sequences come from unsorted PBMCs, collected 0.5 years after starting antiretroviral therapy. The source of these receptors is a woman aged 40 to 55 with HIV.

This clone was found once. The chain recombines TRBV4-2 with TRBJ2-3; D gene ambiguous. The CDR3 length is 15 residues. Germline V gene lookup returns CDR1 LGHNA and CDR2 YNFKEQ. V gave up 1 base and J gave up 3 bases, with 11 bases separating them. The CDR3 sequence is CASSQGKFITDTQYF. The CDR3 coding sequence is TGTGCCAGCAGCCAAGGAAAATTCATAACAGATACGCAGTATTTT.

This rearrangement joins TRBV27 to TRBJ1-4; 7 nucleotides match TRBD1. The CDR3 consists of 14 residues. Germline V gives CDR1 MNHEY, CDR2 SMNVEV (reference sequence). The J segment lost 6 bases and the V segment lost 2 bases, leaving 3 bases of the junction unmatched. The CDR3 spells CASSLAGGDEKLFF. In DNA form, the CDR3 reads TGTGCCAGCAGTTTAGCAGGGGGGGATGAAAAACTGTTTTTT.

In this sample, this clone turned up once. This chain joins TRBV18 and TRBJ1-5; a weak D match, TRBD1 (6 bases). CDR3 length: 16 amino acids. Germline V CDR1 and CDR2: KGHSH, LQKENI. V was pared by 3 bases and J by 2 bases, with 14 bases between. The chain's CDR3 is CASSPSPGVGNQPQHF. The CDR3 nucleotides read TGTGCCAGCTCACCGTCTCCAGGGGTAGGCAATCAGCCCCAGCATTTT.

This clone was picked up one time. J is TRBJ2-7 and V is TRBV7-6; TRBD1 agrees at 10 bases. Trimming at V came to 2 bases and at J to 3 bases, leaving 10 bases not matched to a gene. The CDR3 consists of 17 residues. Germline lookup yields CDR1 SGHVS and CDR2 FNYEAQ. The CDR3 here is CASSLIGEGQGLYEQYF. Here the CDR3 DNA reads TGTGCCAGCAGCTTAATTGGGGAGGGACAGGGGCTCTACGAGCAGTACTTC.

The chain carries TRBV5-1 and TRBJ1-2; D gene unclear. Germline V lookup: CDR1 SGHRS, CDR2 YFSETQ. This CDR3 is 15 amino acids long. With 1 base removed from V and 6 bases from J, the gap between germline ends came to 16 bases. The CDR3 bases are TGCGCCAGCAGCTTGTATGGAGGAATCCGTGATGGCTACACCTTC. Encoded protein: CASSLYGGIRDGYTF.

The rearrangement uses TRBV11-2 and TRBJ2-3; TRBD2 might be the D (6 bases). The CDR3 runs 13 residues. Trimming left V 11 bases short and J 3 bases short, with 15 bases between. Germline assignment: CDR1 SGHAT and CDR2 FQNNGV. The CDR3 loop is CAGNLAPTDTQYF. In nucleotides, the CDR3 is TGTGCCGGAAACCTAGCGCCGACAGATACGCAGTATTTT.

The sample holds one count of this clone. The chain recombines TRBV6-6 with TRBJ2-2, with TRBD1 as a possible D gene (6 bases). Trimming stripped 0 bases from V and 7 bases from J, with 9 bases between. The V gene's germline CDR1 is MNHNY and CDR2 SVGAGI (reference sequence). The CDR3 sequence is 14 residues long. DNA of the CDR3: TGTGCCAGCAGTTACTCGCAGGGGCTCGGGGAGCTGTTTTTT. Amino acid sequence: CASSYSQGLGELFF.

The V gene is TRBV4-1, the J gene TRBJ2-4, with TRBD2 identical over 7 bases. V was pared by 0 bases and J by 3 bases, with 5 bases of the junction left unmatched. This CDR3 has 16 amino acids. Germline V gene sequence: CDR1 MGHRA, CDR2 YSYEKL. The CDR3 loop is CASSQEAGRIKNIQYF. The CDR3 DNA reads TGCGCCAGCAGCCAAGAAGCGGGACGAATCAAAAACATTCAGTACTTC.

This chain uses TRBV10-2 with TRBJ1-3, with D possibly matching TRBD1 (5 bases). Looked up from germline, CDR1 is WSHSY and CDR2 is SAAADI. The CDR3 spans 18 residues. Deletions cut 6 bases from V and 0 bases from J, with 21 bases between. The CDR3 DNA is TGCGCCAGCAGAGGGGAGGGGATCCATGGAAGCTCTGGAAACACCATATATTTT. Its protein product is CASRGEGIHGSSGNTIYF.

The chain couples TRBV5-1 to TRBJ2-5, with D tentatively TRBD1 (6 bases). Matching the DNA end better, TRBJ2-7 makes the J call doubtful. The germline gives CDR1 SGHRS, CDR2 YFSETQ. The CDR3 loop spans 14 amino acids. The CDR3 nucleotides are TGCGCCAGCAGCTTGGTGCAGGGGACCTACGAGCAGTACTTC. Protein sequence: CASSLVQGTYEQYF.

The chain recombines TRBV7-2 with TRBJ1-3; D ambiguous. From germline, CDR1 is SGHTA and CDR2 FQGNSA. Deletions cut 5 bases from V and 0 bases from J, with 5 bases between. CDR3 length: 13 residues. This CDR3 is CASSPVSGNTIYF. The CDR3 DNA reads as TGTGCCAGCAGCCCGGTCTCTGGAAACACCATATATTTT.

This sequence joins TRBV19 and TRBJ1-4, with a weak D call TRBD1 (5 bases). CDR3 size: 11 residues. V was trimmed by 8 bases and J by 8 bases, leaving 9 bases between them. Germline V gene data show CDR1 as LNHDA and CDR2 as SQIVND (reference sequence). Written as DNA, the CDR3 is TGTGCCAGTGGTGAGGGGGAAAAACTGTTTTTT. Amino acid sequence: CASGEGEKLFF.

V gene TRBV5-1 combines with J gene TRBJ1-1; TRBD1 is a possible D gene (5 bases). Trimming stripped 8 bases from V and 1 base from J, with 12 bases between. CDR1 is SGHRS and CDR2 is YFSETQ in the germline V gene. This CDR3 has 13 amino acids. The CDR3: CASQGLGNTEAFF. The CDR3 DNA follows: TGCGCCAGTCAGGGTTTGGGGAACACTGAAGCTTTCTTT.

This chain links TRBV9 with TRBJ2-2, with TRBD2 matching 7 bases. The CDR3 is 18 residues long. CDR1 and CDR2 (germline): SGDLS, YYNGEE. Trimming at V came to 0 bases and at J to 0 bases, leaving 8 bases not matched to a gene. Here the CDR3 DNA reads TGTGCCAGCAGCGTAGAATGGCTAGCGGTGACGAACACCGGGGAGCTGTTTTTT. Amino acid sequence: CASSVEWLAVTNTGELFF.

The genes are TRBV12-5 and TRBJ1-4, with D possibly being TRBD1 (5 bases). CDR3 size: 15 residues. The germline gives CDR1 LGHNT, CDR2 FRNRAP. Trimming removed 6 bases at V and 5 bases at J, with 16 bases between. CDR3 coding DNA: TGTGCTAGTGGACTGGGAGGGACTCTAAATGAAAAACTGTTTTTT. This translates into CASGLGGTLNEKLFF. Full variable domain (remainder filled in from reference TRBV12-5 and TRBJ1-4): DARVTQTPRHKVTEMGQEVTMRCQPILGHNTVFWYRQTMMQGLELLAYFRNRAPLDDSGMPKDRFSAEMPDATLATLKIQPSEPRDSAVYFCASGLGGTLNEKLFFGSGTQLSVL.

The chain is built from TRBV10-3 and TRBJ2-5; no firm D call. V lost 0 bases, J lost 5 bases, and 13 bases lay in between. The length of the CDR3 is 15 residues. Germline CDR1 ENHRY, CDR2 SYGVKD. CDR3: CAISESGHLGETQYF. The CDR3 nucleotides read TGTGCCATCAGTGAGTCGGGTCACTTGGGGGAGACCCAGTACTTC.

The V gene is TRBV5-6, the J gene TRBJ2-1; 7 bases agree with TRBD2. Per the germline V gene, CDR1 is SGHDT and CDR2 is YYEEEE. The CDR3 runs to 13 residues. The V and J ends lost 2 bases and 10 bases, in that order; junction bases with no gene match: 6. CDR3 protein: CASSLRAGREQFF. For the CDR3, the DNA is TGTGCCAGCAGCTTAAGAGCGGGAAGGGAGCAGTTCTTC.

This CDR3 is CASSGINSNQPQHF. The CDR3 coding sequence is TGTGCCAGCTCAGGGATAAATAGCAATCAGCCCCAGCATTTT. The chain carries TRBV19 and TRBJ1-5; TRBD1 might be the D (5 bases). The V end was cut by 9 bases, the J end by 0 bases, with 12 bases between. This CDR3 has 14 amino acids. Per the germline V gene, CDR1 is LNHDA and CDR2 is SQIVND (reference sequence). The entire variable domain, with the rest obtained from reference TRBV19 and TRBJ1-5, is as follows: DGGITQSPKYLFRKEGQNVTLSCEQNLNHDAMYWYRQDPGQGLRLIYYSQIVNDFQKGDIAEGYSVSREKKESFPLTVTSAQKNPTAFYLCASSGINSNQPQHFGDGTRLSIL.